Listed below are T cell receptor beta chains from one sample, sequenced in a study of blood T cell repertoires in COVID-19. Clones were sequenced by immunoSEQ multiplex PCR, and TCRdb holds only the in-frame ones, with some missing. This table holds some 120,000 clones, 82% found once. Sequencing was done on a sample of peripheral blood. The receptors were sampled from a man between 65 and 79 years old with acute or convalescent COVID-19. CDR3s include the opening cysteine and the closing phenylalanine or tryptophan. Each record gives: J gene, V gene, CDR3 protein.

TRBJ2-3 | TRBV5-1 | CASSPGRSLAETDTQYF
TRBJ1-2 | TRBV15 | CATSREGGGYTF
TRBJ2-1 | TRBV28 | CASRPGLSGGYNEQFF
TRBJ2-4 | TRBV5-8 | CASSLLTGHDIQYF
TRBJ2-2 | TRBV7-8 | CASSARTGGKNTGELFF
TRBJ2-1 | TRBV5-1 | CASSLVASGGPYNEQFF
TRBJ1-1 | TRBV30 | CACAKGRGMNTEAFF
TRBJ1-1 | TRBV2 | CASSYTGVAFF
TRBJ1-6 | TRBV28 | CASRGTDRQHSPLHF
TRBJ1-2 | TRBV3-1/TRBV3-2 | CASSQEARRGYTF
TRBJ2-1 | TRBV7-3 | CASSLGGISNEQFF
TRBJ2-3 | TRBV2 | CASTPGGTGTQYF
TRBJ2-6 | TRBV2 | CASSKTGPLISGANVLTF
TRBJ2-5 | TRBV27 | CASSFNSAGQETQYF
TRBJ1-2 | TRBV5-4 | CASILRPTGGNYGYTF
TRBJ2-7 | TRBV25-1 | CASSEYFPPRGNEQYF
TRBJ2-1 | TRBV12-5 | CASGSNSGRTYNEQFF
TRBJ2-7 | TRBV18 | CASYTGSGWDEQYF
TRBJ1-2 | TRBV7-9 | CASSLDSQLGYTF
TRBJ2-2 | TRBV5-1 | CASSLGIGTGITGELFF
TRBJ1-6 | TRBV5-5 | CASRGQYNSPLHF
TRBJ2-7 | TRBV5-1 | CASSIQGREQYF
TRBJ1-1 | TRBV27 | CASSPVGRGTEAFF